A selection of T cell receptor beta chains follows, all from one sample in a study of blood T cell repertoires in COVID-19. Using immunoSEQ multiplex PCR, the repertoire was profiled, and TCRdb retains in-frame clones only, with some absent. The repertoire consists of about 280,000 clones, with roughly nine tenths occurring once and the leading ten covering 6% to 6.5%. Sequencing was performed on PBMCs or T cells enriched from blood (not recorded which). All receptors derive from a woman in her forties who had recovered from COVID-19. CDR3s include the opening cysteine and the closing phenylalanine or tryptophan. D genes are given only for firm matches. Clone size is stated in some rows and not others, as once, few, many or a class when expanded.

j_call: TRBJ1-2; clone_size: -; d_call: -; v_call: TRBV28; cdr3_nt: TGTGCCAGCAGTTCGTGGACAATAGGAAAATATGGCTACACCTTC; cdr3_aa: CASSSWTIGKYGYTF
j_call: TRBJ2-1; clone_size: -; d_call: TRBD2; v_call: TRBV24-1; cdr3_nt: TGTGCCACCAGTGATTACGGGCCCCTAGCGGGAGAGCAGTTCTTC; cdr3_aa: CATSDYGPLAGEQFF
j_call: TRBJ2-2; clone_size: -; d_call: -; v_call: TRBV4-3; cdr3_nt: TGCGCCAGCAGCCAAGGGACGGGGAGGAACACCGGGGAGCTGTTTTTT; cdr3_aa: CASSQGTGRNTGELFF
j_call: TRBJ2-1; clone_size: -; d_call: -; v_call: TRBV5-1; cdr3_nt: TGCGCCAGCAGCACCAGGGTGGGTGGCAATGAGCAGTTCTTC; cdr3_aa: CASSTRVGGNEQFF
j_call: TRBJ2-1; clone_size: -; d_call: TRBD2; v_call: TRBV5-1; cdr3_nt: TGCGCCAGCAGCCCCGAGCGGGACCGCTCCTACAATGAGCAGTTCTTC; cdr3_aa: CASSPERDRSYNEQFF
j_call: TRBJ2-3; clone_size: -; d_call: TRBD2; v_call: TRBV10-3; cdr3_nt: TGTGCCATCAGTGGGAATAGCGGGAGTGGCGCAGATACGCAGTATTTT; cdr3_aa: CAISGNSGSGADTQYF
j_call: TRBJ2-1; clone_size: -; d_call: TRBD2; v_call: TRBV7-9; cdr3_nt: TGTGCCAGCAGCTTAGGCCGGGAGGCAGTCGGGTTCTTC; cdr3_aa: CASSLGREAVGFF
j_call: TRBJ1-5; clone_size: -; d_call: TRBD1; v_call: TRBV18; cdr3_nt: TGTGCCAGCTCACCAGGACAGGGCAACAATCAGCCCCAGCATTTT; cdr3_aa: CASSPGQGNNQPQHF
j_call: TRBJ2-6; clone_size: once; d_call: -; v_call: TRBV7-8; cdr3_nt: TGTGCCAGCAGCTTCGGTACAGGGTTGATTTCCGGGGCCAACGTCCTGACTTTC; cdr3_aa: CASSFGTGLISGANVLTF
j_call: TRBJ2-6; clone_size: -; d_call: TRBD1; v_call: TRBV19; cdr3_nt: TGTGCCAGTAGTCCACGACAGGGACCCTCTGGGGCCAACGTCCTGACTTTC; cdr3_aa: CASSPRQGPSGANVLTF
j_call: TRBJ1-5; clone_size: -; d_call: TRBD1; v_call: TRBV6-2/TRBV6-3; cdr3_nt: TGTGCCAGCAGTTACGGGCAGGGGGCGCGTCAGCCCCAGCATTTT; cdr3_aa: CASSYGQGARQPQHF
j_call: TRBJ2-2; clone_size: -; d_call: -; v_call: TRBV6-1; cdr3_nt: TGTGCCAGCAGTGACCGGGTGAACACCGGGGAGCTGTTTTTT; cdr3_aa: CASSDRVNTGELFF
j_call: TRBJ1-2; clone_size: -; d_call: TRBD1; v_call: TRBV7-2; cdr3_nt: TGTGCCACCCTTCCCTGGGACAGGGCTTCCTATGGCTACACCTTC; cdr3_aa: CATLPWDRASYGYTF
j_call: TRBJ2-7; clone_size: once; d_call: TRBD2; v_call: TRBV28; cdr3_nt: TGTGCCAGCAGGCAGACAGGGGAGGGAGGGACTAGCGGGTACGAGCAGTACTTC; cdr3_aa: CASRQTGEGGTSGYEQYF
j_call: TRBJ2-3; clone_size: -; d_call: TRBD2; v_call: TRBV5-4; cdr3_nt: TGTGCCAGCAGCTCCCTGGGGGGGAGCACAGATACGCAGTATTTT; cdr3_aa: CASSSLGGSTDTQYF
j_call: TRBJ1-5; clone_size: -; d_call: -; v_call: TRBV7-6; cdr3_nt: TGTGCCAGCAGCTTAGTTCCCAACAATCAGCCCCAGCATTTT; cdr3_aa: CASSLVPNNQPQHF
j_call: TRBJ2-7; clone_size: -; d_call: TRBD2; v_call: TRBV6-2/TRBV6-3; cdr3_nt: TGTGCCACCAGCGGGAGAAGATACGAGCAGTACTTC; cdr3_aa: CATSGRRYEQYF
j_call: TRBJ1-2; clone_size: -; d_call: -; v_call: TRBV3-1/TRBV3-2; cdr3_nt: TGTGCCAGCAGCCAAGGGATCGACACAGCCTATGGCTACACCTTC; cdr3_aa: CASSQGIDTAYGYTF
j_call: TRBJ2-7; clone_size: -; d_call: -; v_call: TRBV11-2; cdr3_nt: TGTGCCAGCAGCCCCTCCCTGGCGGGTACGGGCTCCTACGAGCAGTACTTC; cdr3_aa: CASSPSLAGTGSYEQYF
j_call: TRBJ1-2; clone_size: -; d_call: -; v_call: TRBV18; cdr3_nt: TGTGCCAGCTCACCACCGGGGCAGCAGTCGTATGGCTACACCTTC; cdr3_aa: CASSPPGQQSYGYTF
j_call: TRBJ2-5; clone_size: -; d_call: -; v_call: TRBV2; cdr3_nt: TGTGCCAGCATAGGAAAGCGGAACATTGGCGAGACCCAGTACTTC; cdr3_aa: CASIGKRNIGETQYF
j_call: TRBJ1-1; clone_size: -; d_call: TRBD1; v_call: TRBV6-2/TRBV6-3; cdr3_nt: TGTGCCAGCAGTGACCCCACAGGGACAGGGGACACTGAAGCTTTCTTT; cdr3_aa: CASSDPTGTGDTEAFF
j_call: TRBJ1-4; clone_size: -; d_call: TRBD1; v_call: TRBV4-3; cdr3_nt: TGCGCCAGCAGCCCAACAGGGGGTGGAGAAAAACTGTTTTTT; cdr3_aa: CASSPTGGGEKLFF
j_call: TRBJ2-1; clone_size: -; d_call: TRBD2; v_call: TRBV19; cdr3_nt: TGTGCCAGTACCCTAAACCCGGGAGGCTCAATGAGGTATCTGTTCTTC; cdr3_aa: CASTLNPGGSMRYLFF
j_call: TRBJ2-3; clone_size: -; d_call: TRBD2; v_call: TRBV5-1; cdr3_nt: TGCGCCAGTGGCGGCGGGAGAGGGACAGATACGCAGTATTTT; cdr3_aa: CASGGGRGTDTQYF
j_call: TRBJ2-7; clone_size: once; d_call: -; v_call: TRBV7-9; cdr3_nt: TGTGCCAGCAGCCCCCGGGGAACTTCCTACGAGCAGTACTTC; cdr3_aa: CASSPRGTSYEQYF
j_call: TRBJ2-2; clone_size: -; d_call: -; v_call: TRBV15; cdr3_nt: TGTGCCACCAGCAGAGCCCCAAGGGGGACACGGACGGCCGGGGAGCTGTTTTTT; cdr3_aa: CATSRAPRGTRTAGELFF
j_call: TRBJ2-1; clone_size: -; d_call: -; v_call: TRBV7-2; cdr3_nt: TGTGCCAGCAGCTTAGAGCCCTTGGTTAGCAACAATGAGCAGTTCTTC; cdr3_aa: CASSLEPLVSNNEQFF
j_call: TRBJ1-2; clone_size: -; d_call: TRBD1; v_call: TRBV6-5; cdr3_nt: TGTGCCAGCGGAAGAAGATCCCAGGGGGCAGATGGCTACACCTTC; cdr3_aa: CASGRRSQGADGYTF
j_call: TRBJ2-7; clone_size: -; d_call: -; v_call: TRBV7-2; cdr3_nt: TGTGCCAGCAGCTTAGCGGGGGGCTCCTACGAGCAGTACTTC; cdr3_aa: CASSLAGGSYEQYF
j_call: TRBJ2-7; clone_size: few; d_call: -; v_call: TRBV12-3/TRBV12-4; cdr3_nt: TGTGCCAGCAGTGAACAGGTCTACGAGCAGTACTTC; cdr3_aa: CASSEQVYEQYF
j_call: TRBJ1-4; clone_size: few; d_call: -; v_call: TRBV28; cdr3_nt: TGTGCCAGCAGTTCAACCCTCCGGGGGGCAGGGTCAAATGAAAAACTGTTTTTT; cdr3_aa: CASSSTLRGAGSNEKLFF
j_call: TRBJ1-2; clone_size: -; d_call: -; v_call: TRBV7-2; cdr3_nt: TGTGCCAGCAGCTTATCCCCCGGTGGTGGCTACACCTTC; cdr3_aa: CASSLSPGGGYTF
j_call: TRBJ1-2; clone_size: -; d_call: -; v_call: TRBV28; cdr3_nt: TGTGCCAGCAGCCTGACAGACCCTATAGGCTACACCTTC; cdr3_aa: CASSLTDPIGYTF
j_call: TRBJ2-5; clone_size: -; d_call: -; v_call: TRBV29-1; cdr3_nt: TGCAGCGTGGGGGGACGGGCCCAAGAGACCCAGTACTTC; cdr3_aa: CSVGGRAQETQYF
j_call: TRBJ2-2; clone_size: -; d_call: TRBD2; v_call: TRBV7-2; cdr3_nt: TGTGCCAGGACTAGCGATACTCAGGACGGGGAGCTGTTTTTT; cdr3_aa: CARTSDTQDGELFF
j_call: TRBJ2-2; clone_size: few; d_call: -; v_call: TRBV10-2; cdr3_nt: TGCGCCAGCAGTGATGGGACGGGAGTGGTCGGGGAGCTGTTTTTT; cdr3_aa: CASSDGTGVVGELFF
j_call: TRBJ2-2; clone_size: -; d_call: TRBD2; v_call: TRBV7-3; cdr3_nt: TGTGCCAGCAGCTTCCTCAGCGGGACCGGGAACACCGGGGAGCTGTTTTTT; cdr3_aa: CASSFLSGTGNTGELFF
j_call: TRBJ2-1; clone_size: -; d_call: -; v_call: TRBV7-7; cdr3_nt: TGTGCTAGCAGCCATCAACCAGGGGAGGGTGAGCAGTTCTTC; cdr3_aa: CASSHQPGEGEQFF
j_call: TRBJ2-1; clone_size: -; d_call: TRBD2; v_call: TRBV18; cdr3_nt: TGTGCCAGCTCACCTTTGACTAGCGCTTCCTACAATGAGCAGTTCTTC; cdr3_aa: CASSPLTSASYNEQFF
j_call: TRBJ1-2; clone_size: -; d_call: -; v_call: TRBV24-1; cdr3_nt: TGTGCCACCACCTTCCAGGGGCCGGGCGGCTACACCTTC; cdr3_aa: CATTFQGPGGYTF
j_call: TRBJ2-5; clone_size: -; d_call: -; v_call: TRBV18; cdr3_nt: TGTGCCAGCTCACCACCGTCGACGTCGGGGGAGACCCAGTACTTC; cdr3_aa: CASSPPSTSGETQYF
j_call: TRBJ2-3; clone_size: -; d_call: -; v_call: TRBV10-3; cdr3_nt: TGTGCCATCAAGGCGAAGCTTACGGCTAGTGATACAGATACGCAGTATTTT; cdr3_aa: CAIKAKLTASDTDTQYF
j_call: TRBJ2-7; clone_size: -; d_call: -; v_call: TRBV18; cdr3_nt: TGTGCCAGCTCACCGTCACGAGCAGGGGAAGGCGAGCAGTACTTC; cdr3_aa: CASSPSRAGEGEQYF
j_call: TRBJ2-3; clone_size: -; d_call: TRBD2; v_call: TRBV5-1; cdr3_nt: TGCGCCAGCAGCTTGGACCCTGGGAGGGGTACAGATACGCAGTATTTT; cdr3_aa: CASSLDPGRGTDTQYF
j_call: TRBJ2-5; clone_size: once; d_call: TRBD1; v_call: TRBV7-9; cdr3_nt: TGTGCCAGCAGCTCCCGACAGGGGGCCGGGGAGACCCAGTACTTC; cdr3_aa: CASSSRQGAGETQYF
j_call: TRBJ2-1; clone_size: -; d_call: TRBD2; v_call: TRBV28; cdr3_nt: TGTGCCAGCATCTCGGGGTCTAGCGGCTACAATGAGCAGTTCTTC; cdr3_aa: CASISGSSGYNEQFF
j_call: TRBJ2-1; clone_size: -; d_call: TRBD1; v_call: TRBV10-1; cdr3_nt: TGCGCCAGCAGTTTGACAGGGGACAATGAGCAGTTCTTC; cdr3_aa: CASSLTGDNEQFF
j_call: TRBJ1-6; clone_size: few; d_call: TRBD1; v_call: TRBV28; cdr3_nt: TGTGCCAGCAGGCTCCGGGACAGGGGTTTACCCCTCCACTTT; cdr3_aa: CASRLRDRGLPLHF
j_call: TRBJ1-3; clone_size: -; d_call: -; v_call: TRBV15; cdr3_nt: TGTGCCACCAGCAGAGATCTGCACAGGTCTGGAAACACCATATATTTT; cdr3_aa: CATSRDLHRSGNTIYF
j_call: TRBJ2-7; clone_size: -; d_call: -; v_call: TRBV7-2; cdr3_nt: TGTGCCAGCAGCTTAGTCAGGGAATCCTACGAGCAGTACTTC; cdr3_aa: CASSLVRESYEQYF
j_call: TRBJ1-5; clone_size: -; d_call: -; v_call: TRBV27; cdr3_nt: TGTGCCAGCAGTCAACTCGGGGGGGCGGGGGCCCAGCATTTT; cdr3_aa: CASSQLGGAGAQHF
j_call: TRBJ1-4; clone_size: -; d_call: TRBD1; v_call: TRBV4-3; cdr3_nt: TGCGCCAGCAGCCAGGCCGGGACAGGGAATGAAAAACTGTTTTTT; cdr3_aa: CASSQAGTGNEKLFF
j_call: TRBJ2-7; clone_size: few; d_call: TRBD1; v_call: TRBV12-3/TRBV12-4; cdr3_nt: TGTGCCAGTGCGGGACAGGAATACTACGAGCAGTACTTC; cdr3_aa: CASAGQEYYEQYF
j_call: TRBJ2-3; clone_size: -; d_call: TRBD1; v_call: TRBV28; cdr3_nt: TGTGCCAGCAGTTTCGGGGGGACAGGGGACACAGATACGCAGTATTTT; cdr3_aa: CASSFGGTGDTDTQYF
j_call: TRBJ1-2; clone_size: -; d_call: TRBD1; v_call: TRBV27; cdr3_nt: TGTGCCAGCAGGGACAGGGGTTGGGGCTACACCTTC; cdr3_aa: CASRDRGWGYTF
j_call: TRBJ2-7; clone_size: few; d_call: TRBD1; v_call: TRBV28; cdr3_nt: TGTGCCAGCAGTTCACCGGGACAGGGGGCCGACGAGCAGTACTTC; cdr3_aa: CASSSPGQGADEQYF
j_call: TRBJ1-4; clone_size: -; d_call: -; v_call: TRBV14; cdr3_nt: TGTGCCAGCAGCCAAGTCAGGGGTTTGGGAGAAAAACTGTTTTTT; cdr3_aa: CASSQVRGLGEKLFF
j_call: TRBJ2-7; clone_size: -; d_call: TRBD2; v_call: TRBV6-5; cdr3_nt: TGTGCCAGCAGTTACTCCGGGACTAGCGGGAGGTACGAGCAGTACTTC; cdr3_aa: CASSYSGTSGRYEQYF